This T cell receptor beta chain originates from a study of T-cell reconstitution after alpha-beta-depleted transplantation in children. This CDR3 comprises 12 residues. The germline V gene encodes CDR1 DFQATT and CDR2 SNEGSKA (reference sequence). Trimming stripped 6 bases from V and 8 bases from J, with 14 bases between. Unique molecular identifiers were used in preparing the TCRbeta library. TCRdb re-called the PCR reads through MiXCR, storing one row per CDR3 protein. This repertoire shows hundreds of thousands of distinct CDR3 sequences, roughly 17% found once; its top ten account for 1.1%. This clonotype was seen a handful of times.

This specimen was PBMCs from the stem cell graft donor, taken from the stem cell graft. The TCR comes from a human donor who donated a stem cell graft to a child with acute myeloid leukemia. This chain uses TRBV20-1 with TRBJ2-1; D is possibly TRBD1 or TRBD2 (5 bases each). The CDR3 DNA reads TGCAGTGCGACAAGGGGAGAGTATGAGCAGTTCTTC. This translates into CSATRGEYEQFF.